This is a list of T cell receptor beta chains from one sample in a study of PD-1 blockade in classical Hodgkin lymphoma. Using immunoSEQ multiplex PCR, the repertoire was profiled, and TCRdb retains in-frame clones only, with some absent. In the table there are about 98,000 clones, roughly 92% of which are singletons. The specimen comprised peripheral blood mononuclear cells (PBMCs), sampled at baseline. The receptor set was obtained from a human donor with classical Hodgkin lymphoma. Both conserved end residues are part of each CDR3. D genes are given only for firm matches. Clone size appears in some rows only: once, few, many, or a class for an expanded clone.

d_gene	v_gene	abundance	j_gene	CDR3aa	CDR3nt
-	TRBV11-2	-	TRBJ1-2	CASSPERYKANYGYTF	TGTGCCAGCAGCCCAGAGAGATACAAAGCTAACTATGGCTACACCTTC
TRBD1	TRBV18	-	TRBJ2-7	CASSPVPGGNVHEQYF	TGTGCCAGCTCCCCAGTTCCAGGGGGCAACGTTCACGAGCAGTACTTC
TRBD2	TRBV27	-	TRBJ2-7	CASSLAGGSGIYEQYF	TGTGCCAGCAGCCTGGCGGGGGGTAGCGGGATTTACGAGCAGTACTTC
-	TRBV9	-	TRBJ2-2	CASSVVRGELFF	TGTGCCAGCAGCGTAGTTCGCGGGGAGCTGTTTTTT
TRBD2	TRBV6-4	-	TRBJ2-3	CASSEEGSGSTDTQYF	TGTGCCAGCAGTGAAGAGGGTAGCGGGAGCACAGATACGCAGTATTTT
-	TRBV28	-	TRBJ2-7	CASSLGGPGYEQYF	TGTGCCAGCAGTTTGGGGGGGCCGGGGTACGAGCAGTACTTC
-	TRBV11-2	-	TRBJ2-1	CASSLREEQFF	TGTGCCAGCAGCTTACGGGAAGAGCAGTTCTTC
TRBD1	TRBV4-1	-	TRBJ1-2	CASSQPGQARTSNYGYTF	TGCGCCAGCAGCCAACCGGGACAGGCCCGAACTTCTAACTATGGCTACACCTTC
-	TRBV28	few	TRBJ1-2	CASIPGRLTDGYTF	TGTGCCAGCATCCCGGGCCGTCTGACGGATGGCTACACCTTC
-	TRBV10-1	-	TRBJ2-2	CASSRDRGTGELFF	TGCGCCAGCAGCAGGGACCGTGGGACCGGGGAGCTGTTTTTT
-	TRBV7-6	-	TRBJ2-2	CASSLVAPGGTGELFF	TGTGCCAGCAGCTTAGTTGCCCCAGGGGGGACCGGGGAGCTGTTTTTT
-	TRBV20-1	-	TRBJ2-3	CSVQTDTQYF	TGCAGTGTCCAAACAGATACGCAGTATTTT
-	TRBV11-3	-	TRBJ2-4	CASSREAKNIQYF	TGTGCCAGCAGCCGGGAGGCCAAAAACATTCAGTACTTC
-	TRBV28	-	TRBJ2-1	CASSITAFDNEQFF	TGTGCCAGCAGTATAACAGCTTTCGACAATGAGCAGTTCTTC
-	TRBV6-1	-	TRBJ2-7	CATKGTLYEQYF	TGTGCCACCAAGGGGACCCTCTACGAGCAGTACTTC
-	TRBV29-1	-	TRBJ1-2	CSVEDPSDLLNYGYTF	TGCAGCGTTGAAGACCCCAGCGATCTCCTTAACTATGGCTACACCTTC
-	TRBV5-6	-	TRBJ2-1	CASSSRSRAAYNEQFF	TGTGCCAGCAGCTCCCGCAGTCGCGCGGCGTACAATGAGCAGTTCTTC
TRBD2	TRBV18	once	TRBJ2-1	CASSPLLAGYNEQFF	TGTGCCAGCTCACCATTACTAGCGGGGTACAATGAGCAGTTCTTC
-	TRBV30	-	TRBJ2-1	CAWSPSATYNEQFF	TGTGCCTGGAGTCCTAGTGCGACCTACAATGAGCAGTTCTTC
-	TRBV5-6	-	TRBJ2-2	CASSLLPGELFF	TGTGCCAGCAGCTTGCTCCCCGGGGAGCTGTTTTTT
TRBD1	TRBV19	-	TRBJ2-1	CASSILQGYNEQFF	TGTGCCAGTAGTATCTTACAGGGGTACAATGAGCAGTTCTTC
-	TRBV11-2	-	TRBJ1-1	CASSLVGGRNTEAFF	TGTGCCAGCAGCTTAGTAGGGGGACGTAACACTGAAGCTTTCTTT
-	TRBV10-3	-	TRBJ2-2	CAISEFGTVTGELFF	TGTGCCATCAGTGAGTTTGGGACGGTCACCGGGGAGCTGTTTTTT
-	TRBV11-2	-	TRBJ2-5	CASSRDRQETQYF	TGTGCCAGCAGCCGCGACAGGCAAGAGACCCAGTACTTC
TRBD1	TRBV19	few	TRBJ1-5	CASSLDRESQPQHF	TGTGCCAGTAGTTTGGACAGGGAAAGTCAGCCCCAGCATTTT
-	TRBV10-1	-	TRBJ2-2	CASSGRTGELFF	TGCGCCAGCAGTGGGAGGACCGGGGAGCTGTTTTTT
-	TRBV4-1	-	TRBJ1-1	CASSQDRVPRNTEAFF	TGCGCCAGCAGCCAAGATCGAGTCCCCAGGAACACTGAAGCTTTCTTT
TRBD2	TRBV27	-	TRBJ2-1	CASSRRTSGNEQFF	TGTGCCAGCAGCCGGAGGACTAGCGGCAATGAGCAGTTCTTC
-	TRBV6-1	-	TRBJ1-1	CASSEEMNTEAFF	TGTGCCAGCAGTGAGGAGATGAACACTGAAGCTTTCTTT
-	TRBV7-9	-	TRBJ2-7	CASSLASYRDTYEQYF	TGTGCCAGCAGCTTAGCAAGTTACAGGGACACCTACGAGCAGTACTTC
-	TRBV10-3	-	TRBJ1-2	CAISDGPNYGYTF	TGTGCCATCAGTGACGGACCTAACTATGGCTACACCTTC
-	TRBV6-1	-	TRBJ1-1	CATLKPDDHTEAFF	TGTGCCACCCTCAAACCAGATGATCACACTGAAGCTTTCTTT